Below, 16 T cell receptor beta chains from the same sample are listed, as sequenced in a study of CD8 T cells in ankylosing spondylitis. Using its own MiXCR run on the 5' RACE reads, TCRdb lists one record per CDR3 protein. The sample holds under 150,000 distinct CDR3 sequences; roughly 8.8% are singletons and the top ten take about 7.1%. Material for sequencing was synovial fluid, either unsorted or a sorted T cell fraction (not recorded which). The receptors were gathered from a male donor with ankylosing spondylitis.

The chain carries TRBV7-9 and TRBJ2-7, with TRBD1 matching 7 bases. The junction had 8 bases not matched to a gene; V was cut back by 0 bases and J by 3 bases. CDR1 is SEHNR and CDR2 is FQNEAQ in the germline V gene (reference sequence). This CDR3 is 16 amino acids long. Here the CDR3 reads CASSLATGTVFYEQYF. The CDR3 bases are TGTGCCAGCAGCTTAGCGACCGGGACAGTATTCTACGAGCAGTACTTC.

The rearrangement uses TRBV6-5 and TRBJ2-5; perhaps TRBD1 as D (5 bases). In germline, CDR1 is MNHEY, CDR2 SVGAGI. The CDR3 has 14 amino acids. Trimming removed 0 bases from V and 5 bases from J, with 10 bases in between. The CDR3, as DNA: TGTGCCAGCAGTTACTCGCCAGGGTTGGAGACCCAGTACTTC. It codes for CASSYSPGLETQYF.

This clonotype was seen at least ten times. V usage is TRBV5-6 and J usage is TRBJ1-2; no firm D call. This CDR3 has 13 amino acids. The germline V and J ends were trimmed by 4 bases and 9 bases, with 16 bases remaining between them. Germline loops: CDR1 SGHDT, CDR2 YYEEEE. The CDR3 bases are TGTGCCAGCAGCACCCCGGCGGTTCGAAGCTACACCTTC. It is translated as CASSTPAVRSYTF.

There are many counts of this clonotype. The V call is TRBV29-1, the J call TRBJ1-1; no clear D gene. CDR1 is SQVTM and CDR2 is ANQGSEA in the germline V gene. With 0 bases removed from V and 0 bases from J, the gap between germline ends came to 11 bases. The CDR3 covers 15 residues. This chain's CDR3 is CSVEDSRILNTEAFF. CDR3 bases: TGCAGCGTTGAAGACAGCCGGATCCTGAACACTGAAGCTTTCTTT.

The sample holds many counts of this clonotype. This CDR3 is CSAPPGTETQYF. The CDR3 coding sequence is TGCAGTGCTCCCCCTGGCACCGAGACCCAGTACTTC. The chain combines TRBV20-1 with TRBJ2-5, with no clear D. This CDR3 comprises 12 residues. V lost 5 bases, J lost 5 bases, and 12 bases lay in between. Looked up from germline, CDR1 is DFQATT and CDR2 is SNEGSKA (reference sequence).

The table lists this clonotype with a few counts. The V and J genes are TRBV20-1 and TRBJ2-1, with a tentative D call TRBD1 (6 bases). Trimming pared 2 bases from V and 8 bases from J, leaving 10 bases between. Germline assignment: CDR1 DFQATT and CDR2 SNEGSKA (reference sequence). This CDR3 contains 12 residues. The CDR3 DNA is TGCAGTGCTAGACCACAGGGAGATGAGCAGTTCTTC. It translates to CSARPQGDEQFF.

This clonotype came up a few times. The chain is built from TRBV7-2 and TRBJ1-1; 7 bases fit TRBD1. J gave up 3 bases and V 7 bases, and 5 bases lay outside the gene matches. There are 13 residues in the CDR3. The germline CDR1 and CDR2 sequences are SGHTA and FQGNSA. The CDR3 here is CASTFQGDTEAFF. The DNA of the CDR3 is TGTGCCAGCACCTTTCAGGGGGACACTGAAGCTTTCTTT.

This clonotype appeared a few times. The chain couples TRBV15 to TRBJ2-5; no definite D call. V was trimmed by 8 bases and J by 2 bases, leaving 15 bases between them. Germline V gene data show CDR1 as LNHNV and CDR2 as YYDKDF (reference sequence). This CDR3 is built from 14 residues. The CDR3 nucleotides are TGTGCCACCTCCTTGCCTGCCTTGCAAGAGACCCAGTACTTC. Amino acids: CATSLPALQETQYF.

Many counts were recorded for this clonotype. The genes are TRBV5-4 and TRBJ2-1; 9 bases align to TRBD2. The CDR3 has 15 residues. V trimming: 2 bases; J trimming: 3 bases; junction bases outside the gene matches: 3. CDR1 is SGHNT and CDR2 is YYREEE in the germline V gene (reference sequence). The CDR3, as DNA: TGTGCCAGCAGCTTTAGCGGGAGCAACTACAATGAGCAGTTCTTC. It specifies CASSFSGSNYNEQFF.

The chain joins TRBV7-2 to TRBJ2-1, with 7 bases identical to TRBD2. The junction had 8 bases not matched to a gene; V was cut back by 4 bases and J by 5 bases. Germline V CDR1 and CDR2: SGHTA, FQGNSA. The CDR3 has 15 amino acids. The CDR3 nucleotides are TGTGCCAGCAGCTCCTCCGTGGGGACTAACAATGAGCAGTTCTTC. This sequence encodes CASSSSVGTNNEQFF. The complete variable domain, with remaining parts taken from reference TRBV7-2 and TRBJ2-1, reads GAGVSQSPSNKVTEKGKDVELRCDPISGHTALYWYRQSLGQGLEFLIYFQGNSAPDKSGLPSDRFSAERTGGSVSTLTIQRTQQEDSAVYLCASSSSVGTNNEQFFGPGTRLTVL.

This clonotype has at least ten counts. J is TRBJ1-1 and V is TRBV29-1; D is ambiguous. The V end lost 7 bases, the J end lost 7 bases, and 13 bases lay between the germline ends. CDR1 and CDR2 (germline): SQVTM, ANQGSEA. The CDR3 has 11 amino acids. CDR3 region: CSADIGYEAFF. The CDR3 coding sequence is TGCAGCGCTGACATTGGTTATGAAGCTTTCTTT.

This clonotype has a count of ten or more. This chain connects TRBV7-2 to TRBJ1-1; D unclear. The CDR3 has 13 residues. Trimming cost V 3 bases and J 0 bases, with 5 bases left between them. Germline V CDR1 and CDR2: SGHTA, FQGNSA. CDR3 sequence: CASSFSLNTEAFF. In DNA, the CDR3 is TGTGCCAGCAGCTTCAGCTTGAACACTGAAGCTTTCTTT.

This clonotype was counted a few times. The rearrangement joins TRBV20-1 to TRBJ1-5; tentative D call: TRBD1 (6 bases). Per the germline V gene, CDR1 is DFQATT and CDR2 is SNEGSKA (reference sequence). V was cut by 4 bases and J by 5 bases, with 9 bases left in between. The CDR3 has 12 amino acids. Here the CDR3 DNA reads TGCAGTGCTATAGGGGGGGATCAGCCCCAGCATTTT. Residues: CSAIGGDQPQHF.

The CDR3 coding sequence is TGTGCCATCAAGGTGGGACTAGCGGGAGATCCCGGGGAGCTGTTTTTT. Its translation: CAIKVGLAGDPGELFF. The genes are TRBV10-3 and TRBJ2-2; 14 nucleotides line up with TRBD2. The V gene's germline CDR1 is ENHRY and CDR2 SYGVKD. With V trimmed by 7 bases and J by 6 bases, 7 bases remained unmatched. This CDR3 comprises 16 residues.

This clonotype has a count of ten or more. CDR3 nucleotides: TGTGCCAGCAGTACCGGACAGTTGAATAATTCACCCCTCCACTTT. It is translated as CASSTGQLNNSPLHF. V gene TRBV6-1 combines with J gene TRBJ1-6; D possibly corresponds to TRBD1 (6 bases). This CDR3 has 15 amino acids. V was shortened by 5 bases and J by 5 bases, with 13 bases between the two germline ends. CDR1 and CDR2 from the germline V gene are MNHNS and SASEGT.

The chain recombines TRBV6-1 with TRBJ1-5; D not certain. CDR3 size: 17 residues. Trimming left V 6 bases short and J 1 base short, with 19 bases between. Germline CDR1 is MNHNS and CDR2 is SASEGT. The DNA for the CDR3 is TGTGCCAGCAGACCCCGGACGGCCAGAGAGAGCAATCAGCCCCAGCATTTT. This gives the protein CASRPRTARESNQPQHF.